This entry concerns a single T cell receptor beta chain. What it binds is unknown. This specimen comes from a study of cytomegalovirus exposure and HLA in healthy donors. Study findings and constraints: Per published accounts, TCR beta sequences correctly predicted the HLA-A and HLA-B alleles of most subjects. Researchers had no immune exposure information except CMV serostatus available.

60 Vbeta and 13 Jbeta primers were used in PCR. Some clones are missing from TCRdb's copy, which holds only in-frame ones; the method was immunoSEQ multiplex PCR. Of about 140,000 clones listed, 60% to 80% are singletons. There are 14 residues in the CDR3. Germline lookup yields CDR1 SGHTA and CDR2 FQGNSA. V gave up 1 base and J gave up 7 bases, with 11 bases separating them. Material: PBMCs. This clonotype was obtained from a female donor in good health and CMV-seronegative. This chain connects TRBV7-2 to TRBJ1-5, with D unclear. CDR3 nucleotide sequence: TGTGCCAGCAGCTTAGGGGTCTCCGGGCAGCCCCAGCATTTT. As protein: CASSLGVSGQPQHF.